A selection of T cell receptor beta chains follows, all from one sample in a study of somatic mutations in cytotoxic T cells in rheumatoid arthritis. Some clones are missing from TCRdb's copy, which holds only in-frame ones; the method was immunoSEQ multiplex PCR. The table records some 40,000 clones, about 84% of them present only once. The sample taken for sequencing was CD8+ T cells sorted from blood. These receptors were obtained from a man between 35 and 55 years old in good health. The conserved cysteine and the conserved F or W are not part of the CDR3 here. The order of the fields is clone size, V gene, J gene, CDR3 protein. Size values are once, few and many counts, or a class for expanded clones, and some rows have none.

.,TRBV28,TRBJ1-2,ASTSQVPEAGPRVDYGYT
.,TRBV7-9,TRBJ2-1,ASSLDGTSVYNEQF
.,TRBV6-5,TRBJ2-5,ASTDLGGRGETQY
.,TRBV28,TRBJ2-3,ASTETGGYSDTQY
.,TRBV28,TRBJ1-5,ATLGGVLSNQPQH
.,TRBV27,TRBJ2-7,ASSLKGASYEQY
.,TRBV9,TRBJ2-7,ASSVAPGFSYEQY
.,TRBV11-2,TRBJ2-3,ASSGTSGRPSTDTQY
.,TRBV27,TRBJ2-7,ASSLSSLQNYEQY
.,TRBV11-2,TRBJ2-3,ASSHGAGSTDTQY
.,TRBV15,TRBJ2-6,ATSPQGAGSGANVLT
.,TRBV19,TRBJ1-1,ASSIIGNTEAF
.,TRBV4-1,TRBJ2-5,ASSQDGTGGSETQY
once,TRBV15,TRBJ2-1,ATSSSFVSEQF
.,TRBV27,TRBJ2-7,ASSLDRAGLEQY
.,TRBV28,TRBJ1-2,ASTWSYGYT
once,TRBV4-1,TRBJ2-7,ASSQVKGGSYEQY
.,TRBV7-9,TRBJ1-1,ASSLGGLSVNTEAF
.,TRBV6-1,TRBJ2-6,ASSQETGSGANVLT
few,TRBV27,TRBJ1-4,ASRLTGLSWEKLF
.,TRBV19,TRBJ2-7,ASSIDLRDTYEQY
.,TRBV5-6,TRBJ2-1,ASSLAQRTYNEQF
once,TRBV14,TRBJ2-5,ASSHFGTGEETQY
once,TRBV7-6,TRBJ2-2,ASSLSVSARGELF
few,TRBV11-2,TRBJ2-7,ASSREVRLEQY
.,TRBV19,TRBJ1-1,ATSPQYGVEWTEAF
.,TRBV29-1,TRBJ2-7,SAASGTGNPYEQY
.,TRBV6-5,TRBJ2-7,ASSYSRTGPPYEQY
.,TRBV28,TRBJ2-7,ASTLPGEVTYEQY
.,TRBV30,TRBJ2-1,AWSVLEGAEQF
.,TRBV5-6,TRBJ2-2,ASSLTSGSGFGELF